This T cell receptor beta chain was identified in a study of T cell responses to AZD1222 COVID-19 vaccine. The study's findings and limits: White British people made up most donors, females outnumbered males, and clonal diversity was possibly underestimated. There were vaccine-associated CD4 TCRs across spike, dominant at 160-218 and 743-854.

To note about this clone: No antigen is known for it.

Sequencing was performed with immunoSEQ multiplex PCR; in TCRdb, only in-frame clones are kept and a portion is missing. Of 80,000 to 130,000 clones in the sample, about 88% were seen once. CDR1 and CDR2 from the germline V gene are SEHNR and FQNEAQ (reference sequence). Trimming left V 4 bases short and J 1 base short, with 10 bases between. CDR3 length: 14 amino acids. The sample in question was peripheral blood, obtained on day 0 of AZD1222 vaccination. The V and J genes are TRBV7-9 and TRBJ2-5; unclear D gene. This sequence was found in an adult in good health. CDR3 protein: CASSSPVVQETQYF. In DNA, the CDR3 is TGTGCCAGCAGCTCCCCAGTGGTCCAAGAGACCCAGTACTTC.